A selection of T cell receptor beta chains follows, all from one sample in a study of shared clonotypes between healthy human individuals. Here immunoSEQ multiplex PCR was the method, and the copy in TCRdb shows in-frame clones only, minus some. This table has about 360,000 clones, around four fifths appearing once. Sequencing input: memory CD4+ T cells sorted from blood. The receptor source for this set is a man aged 25-45 years in good health. Each CDR3 is given with its conserved first and last residue. The order of the fields is V gene, D gene, J gene, clone size, CDR3 protein, CDR3 DNA. D genes are given only for firm matches. Only some rows state a clone size, as once, few, many or a class for expanded clones.

TRBV28,TRBD1,TRBJ2-1,.,CASSFGQAAKHSEQFF,TGTGCCAGCAGCTTCGGACAGGCGGCCAAACACTCTGAGCAGTTCTTC
TRBV25-1,TRBD1,TRBJ2-7,.,CATQDRSSYEQYF,TGTGCCACGCAGGACAGGAGCTCCTACGAGCAGTACTTC
TRBV30,.,TRBJ1-1,.,CASCGQPNTEAFF,TGTGCCTCCTGCGGGCAGCCGAACACTGAAGCTTTCTTT
TRBV5-4,.,TRBJ2-2,.,CASSSFTGSNTGELFF,TGTGCCAGCAGCTCCTTTACGGGATCGAACACCGGGGAGCTGTTTTTT
TRBV5-1,TRBD1,TRBJ1-2,.,CASSPGTGDGYTF,TGCGCCAGCAGCCCCGGGACAGGGGATGGCTACACCTTC
TRBV5-1,.,TRBJ1-1,.,CASSSRGDRTEAFF,TGCGCCAGCAGCTCGCGGGGGGATCGGACTGAAGCTTTCTTT
TRBV6-6,TRBD2,TRBJ2-7,.,CASNGGTSGSRYF,TGTGCCAGCAACGGCGGGACTAGCGGGAGTAGGTACTTC
TRBV7-3,.,TRBJ2-2,.,CASSFSERSGELFF,TGTGCCAGCAGCTTTTCGGAGAGGTCCGGGGAGCTGTTTTTT
TRBV7-9,TRBD2,TRBJ2-1,.,CASTGLAGAAEQFF,TGTGCCAGCACCGGACTAGCGGGAGCTGCTGAGCAGTTCTTC
TRBV19,.,TRBJ2-4,.,CASSIDRWGAAKNIQYF,TGTGCCAGTAGTATAGATCGTTGGGGTGCGGCCAAAAACATTCAGTACTTC
TRBV2,.,TRBJ2-1,many,CASSVILGGNEQFF,TGTGCCAGCAGTGTTATTCTGGGCGGGAATGAGCAGTTCTTC
TRBV28,.,TRBJ1-2,.,CASSPQLYYGYTF,TGTGCCAGCAGTCCCCAATTATACTATGGCTACACCTTC
TRBV7-3,TRBD2,TRBJ2-3,.,CASSPQGLAGVDTQYF,TGTGCCAGCAGCCCGCAGGGACTAGCGGGAGTGGATACGCAGTATTTT
TRBV2,.,TRBJ2-1,few,CASSEAPPQRTSYNEQFF,TGTGCCAGCAGTGAAGCGCCCCCTCAACGGACCTCCTACAATGAGCAGTTCTTC
TRBV2,.,TRBJ1-4,.,CASSYHEKLFF,TGTGCCAGCAGTTACCATGAAAAACTGTTTTTT
TRBV5-5,TRBD1,TRBJ2-6,.,CASSVRQGDAGANVLTF,TGTGCCAGCAGCGTACGACAGGGCGACGCTGGGGCCAACGTCCTGACTTTC
TRBV6-1,.,TRBJ1-1,.,CASSEARQSQAFF,TGTGCCAGCAGTGAAGCGCGACAGTCTCAAGCTTTCTTT
TRBV29-1,TRBD2,TRBJ2-1,.,CSADIAGGNEQFF,TGCAGCGCCGATATAGCGGGAGGGAATGAGCAGTTCTTC
TRBV5-6,.,TRBJ1-6,.,CASSGMTGKNSPLHF,TGTGCCAGCAGCGGGATGACGGGAAAGAATTCACCCCTCCACTTT
TRBV27,.,TRBJ2-5,few,CASSPTEGATQYF,TGTGCCAGCAGTCCCACGGAGGGGGCCACCCAGTACTTC
TRBV5-5,.,TRBJ2-7,.,CATSSLGSSYEQYF,TGTGCCACCTCCTCCCTGGGGAGCTCCTACGAGCAGTACTTC
TRBV7-9,.,TRBJ2-7,.,CASSSEGAYSYEQYF,TGTGCCAGCAGCTCCGAGGGAGCCTACTCCTACGAGCAGTACTTC
TRBV2,.,TRBJ2-7,once,CASRGSGWYEQYF,TGTGCCAGCAGGGGGTCAGGGTGGTACGAGCAGTACTTC
TRBV10-3,TRBD2,TRBJ2-7,.,CAISDGLAFVYEQYF,TGTGCCATCAGTGATGGACTAGCGTTCGTCTACGAGCAGTACTTC
TRBV29-1,TRBD2,TRBJ2-7,few,CSVVGLAGDEQYF,TGCAGCGTTGTGGGACTAGCGGGAGACGAGCAGTACTTC
TRBV2,.,TRBJ2-7,.,CASSVPREQYF,TGTGCCAGCAGTGTCCCTCGCGAGCAGTACTTC
TRBV6-5,.,TRBJ2-1,once,CASSPRLFGNNEQFF,TGTGCCAGCAGTCCCCGCCTCTTCGGGAACAATGAGCAGTTCTTC
TRBV7-9,.,TRBJ1-3,.,CASSFTSGNTIYF,TGTGCCAGCAGCTTCACCTCTGGAAACACCATATATTTT
TRBV6-5,.,TRBJ1-1,.,CASSYQGVAFF,TGTGCCAGCAGTTACCAAGGAGTAGCTTTCTTT
TRBV7-8,TRBD1,TRBJ2-2,.,CASRKQGAIFGELFF,TGTGCCAGCAGAAAACAGGGGGCGATTTTCGGGGAGCTGTTTTTT
TRBV2,TRBD1,TRBJ2-2,.,CASTWDRGNTGELFF,TGTGCCAGCACCTGGGACAGGGGGAACACCGGGGAGCTGTTTTTT
TRBV7-8,.,TRBJ1-3,.,CASSSRTAGNTIYF,TGTGCCAGCAGTTCTAGGACAGCTGGAAACACCATATATTTT
TRBV28,.,TRBJ1-5,.,CASCQPGHSNQPQHF,TGTGCCAGCTGCCAACCGGGACACAGCAATCAGCCCCAGCATTTT
TRBV7-9,.,TRBJ2-7,once,CASSPRANSYEQYF,TGTGCCAGCAGCCCCCGAGCGAATTCCTACGAGCAGTACTTC
TRBV7-9,.,TRBJ1-3,few,CASSWGGGTPSSGNTIYF,TGTGCCAGCAGCTGGGGGGGCGGGACCCCCAGCTCTGGAAACACCATATATTTT
TRBV5-1,.,TRBJ2-1,.,CASSIAFDNEQFF,TGCGCCAGCTCTATCGCCTTCGACAATGAGCAGTTCTTC
TRBV28,TRBD1,TRBJ1-3,.,CASRYRGGNTIYF,TGTGCCAGCAGATACAGGGGGGGAAACACCATATATTTT
TRBV6-1,.,TRBJ1-2,.,CASNSAGNLYGYTF,TGTGCCAGCAATTCGGCCGGGAACCTCTATGGCTACACCTTC
TRBV13,.,TRBJ1-1,.,CASSPNGLNTEAFF,TGTGCCAGCAGCCCGAACGGACTGAACACTGAAGCTTTCTTT
TRBV7-8,.,TRBJ2-1,.,CASSQRVNEQFF,TGTGCCAGCAGCCAGCGCGTGAATGAGCAGTTCTTC
TRBV19,TRBD2,TRBJ2-5,many,CASSIRTSGSLLQETQYF,TGTGCCAGTAGTATCCGGACTAGCGGGAGTTTGCTTCAAGAGACCCAGTACTTC
TRBV28,.,TRBJ1-2,.,CASSLYHGYTF,TGTGCCAGCAGTTTATACCATGGCTACACCTTC
TRBV11-2,.,TRBJ2-4,.,CASAVRPGLAAKNIQYF,TGTGCCAGCGCGGTTCGACCCGGGTTGGCAGCCAAAAACATTCAGTACTTC
TRBV7-8,.,TRBJ1-3,few,CASSSRPGGGQPPIYF,TGTGCCAGCAGCTCCCGCCCGGGGGGGGGCCAACCACCCATATATTTT
TRBV28,.,TRBJ2-7,few,CASRDNKGSSYEQYF,TGTGCCAGCAGAGATAACAAGGGAAGCTCCTACGAGCAGTACTTC
TRBV19,.,TRBJ1-5,.,CASMLGRANGYSNQPQHF,TGTGCCAGTATGCTAGGGCGGGCCAACGGGTATAGCAATCAGCCCCAGCATTTT
TRBV7-9,.,TRBJ2-7,.,CASSGTGNPYEQYF,TGTGCCAGCAGCGGTACGGGAAACCCCTACGAGCAGTACTTC
TRBV30,TRBD2,TRBJ2-7,.,CAWSVVAGVGYEQYF,TGTGCCTGGAGTGTTGTAGCGGGAGTCGGGTACGAGCAGTACTTC
TRBV6-4,.,TRBJ2-3,.,CASSAGASFSTDTQYF,TGTGCCAGCAGTGCGGGGGCGTCCTTTTCGACAGATACGCAGTATTTT
TRBV10-2,.,TRBJ2-1,.,CASSPAMGEQFF,TGCGCCAGCAGTCCGGCGATGGGGGAGCAGTTCTTC
TRBV21-1,.,TRBJ1-2,.,CASSPPLQGLFYGYTF,TGTGCCAGCAGCCCCCCATTACAGGGTCTTTTCTATGGCTACACCTTC
TRBV13,.,TRBJ2-5,.,CASSQQGFETQYF,TGTGCCAGCAGCCAACAGGGTTTCGAGACCCAGTACTTC
TRBV7-9,TRBD2,TRBJ2-2,few,CASSPRGGGDTGELFF,TGTGCCAGCAGCCCCCGGGGCGGGGGGGACACCGGGGAGCTGTTTTTT
TRBV6-1,.,TRBJ2-4,.,CASSEPGALKNIQYF,TGTGCCAGCAGTGAACCAGGGGCCCTCAAAAACATTCAGTACTTC
TRBV27,.,TRBJ1-2,once,CASSPYYGYTF,TGTGCCAGCAGTCCGTATTATGGCTACACCTTC
TRBV28,.,TRBJ2-5,.,CASSLTPRETQYF,TGTGCCAGCAGCCTTACCCCGCGGGAGACCCAGTACTTC
TRBV7-8,TRBD2,TRBJ2-5,.,CASSLFPGGRPGETQYF,TGTGCCAGCAGCTTATTCCCGGGAGGGCGCCCCGGAGAGACCCAGTACTTC
TRBV2,.,TRBJ2-7,.,CASRATGNSYEQYF,TGTGCCAGCAGGGCCACAGGGAACTCCTACGAGCAGTACTTC
TRBV11-2,.,TRBJ1-5,few,CASSLGGNSNQPQHF,TGTGCCAGCAGCTTAGGTGGAAATAGCAATCAGCCCCAGCATTTT